This TCR beta chain derives from a study of T cell responses to AZD1222 COVID-19 vaccine. Across the whole study: Second-dose intervals near 4 or 12 weeks were combined.

Assay used: immunoSEQ multiplex PCR; TCRdb lists only in-frame clones, some missing. The table lists roughly 200,000 clones, about 91% of them singletons, with roughly 8% in the top ten. Trimming at V came to 2 bases and at J to 7 bases, leaving 13 bases not matched to a gene. This CDR3 has 17 residues. The V gene's germline CDR1 is MRHNA and CDR2 SNTAGT. This clone has only one observation. Its specificity is not known. Points from the study as a whole: The study sampled repertoires only after the peak T cell response. Two AZD1222 administrations were followed by greater Spike-specific TCR breadth and depth.

The material was peripheral blood, obtained on day 0 of AZD1222 vaccination. The TCR comes from an adult in good health. The V gene is TRBV6-4, the J gene TRBJ1-2; TRBD1 aligns across 10 bases. CDR3 nucleotide sequence: TGTGCCAGCAGTGACGGGGGGACAGGGGAATATTTACGTGGCTACACCTTC. Its translation is CASSDGGTGEYLRGYTF.